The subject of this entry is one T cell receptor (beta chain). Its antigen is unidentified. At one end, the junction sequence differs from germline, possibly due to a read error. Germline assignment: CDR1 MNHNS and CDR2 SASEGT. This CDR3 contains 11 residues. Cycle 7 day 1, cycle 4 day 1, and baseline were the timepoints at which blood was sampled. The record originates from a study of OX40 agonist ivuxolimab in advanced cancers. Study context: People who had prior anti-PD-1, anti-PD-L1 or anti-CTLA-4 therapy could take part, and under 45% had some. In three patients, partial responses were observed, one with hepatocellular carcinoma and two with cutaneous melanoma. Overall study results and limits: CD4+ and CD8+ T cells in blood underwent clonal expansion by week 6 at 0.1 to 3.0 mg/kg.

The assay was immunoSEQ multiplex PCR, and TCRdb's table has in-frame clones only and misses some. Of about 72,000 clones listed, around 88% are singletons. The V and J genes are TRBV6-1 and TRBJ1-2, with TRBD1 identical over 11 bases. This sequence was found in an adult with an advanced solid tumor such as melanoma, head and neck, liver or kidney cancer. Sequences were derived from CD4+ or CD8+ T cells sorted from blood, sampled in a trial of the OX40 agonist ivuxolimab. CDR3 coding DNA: TGTGCCAGCGGAGGACAGGGGGCTATCTCCTTC. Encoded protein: CASGGQGAISF.